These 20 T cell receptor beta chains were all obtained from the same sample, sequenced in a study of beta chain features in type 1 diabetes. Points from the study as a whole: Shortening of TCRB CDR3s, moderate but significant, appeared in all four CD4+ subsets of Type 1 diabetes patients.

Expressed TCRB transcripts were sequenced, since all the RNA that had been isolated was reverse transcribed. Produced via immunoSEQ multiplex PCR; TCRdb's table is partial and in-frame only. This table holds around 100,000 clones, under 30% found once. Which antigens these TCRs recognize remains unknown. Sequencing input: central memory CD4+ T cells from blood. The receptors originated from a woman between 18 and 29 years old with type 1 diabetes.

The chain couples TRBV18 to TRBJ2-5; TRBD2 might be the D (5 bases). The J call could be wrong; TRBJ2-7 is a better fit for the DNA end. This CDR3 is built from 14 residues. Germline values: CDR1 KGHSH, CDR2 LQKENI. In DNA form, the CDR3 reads TGTGCCAGCTCACCAGTGGGGAGCTCCTACGAGCAGTACTTC. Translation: CASSPVGSSYEQYF.

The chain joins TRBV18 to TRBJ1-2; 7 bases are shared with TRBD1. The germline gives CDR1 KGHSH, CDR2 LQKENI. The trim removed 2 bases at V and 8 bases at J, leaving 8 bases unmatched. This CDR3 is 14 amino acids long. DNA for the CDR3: TGTGCCAGCTCACCAAATGAGGGGGCGCACGGCTACACCTTC. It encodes CASSPNEGAHGYTF.

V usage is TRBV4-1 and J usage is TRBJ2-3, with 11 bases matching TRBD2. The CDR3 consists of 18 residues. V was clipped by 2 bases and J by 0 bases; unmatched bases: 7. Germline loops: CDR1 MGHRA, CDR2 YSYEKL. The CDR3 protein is CASSQRGGTSGSTDTQYF. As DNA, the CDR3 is TGCGCCAGCAGCCAAAGGGGAGGGACTAGCGGCAGCACAGATACGCAGTATTTT.

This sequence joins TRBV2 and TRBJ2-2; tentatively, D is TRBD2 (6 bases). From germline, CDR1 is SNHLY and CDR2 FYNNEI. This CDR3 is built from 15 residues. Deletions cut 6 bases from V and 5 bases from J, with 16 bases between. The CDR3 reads CASSRDFLSTGELFF. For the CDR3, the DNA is TGTGCCAGCAGCCGGGACTTTTTGAGTACCGGGGAGCTGTTTTTT.

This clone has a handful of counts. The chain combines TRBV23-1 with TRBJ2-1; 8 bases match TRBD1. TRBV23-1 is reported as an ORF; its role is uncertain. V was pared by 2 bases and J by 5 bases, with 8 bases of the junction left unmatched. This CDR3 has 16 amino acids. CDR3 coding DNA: TGCGCCAGCAGTCAACCGACAGGGGAGAGGGACAATGAGCAGTTCTTC. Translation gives CASSQPTGERDNEQFF.

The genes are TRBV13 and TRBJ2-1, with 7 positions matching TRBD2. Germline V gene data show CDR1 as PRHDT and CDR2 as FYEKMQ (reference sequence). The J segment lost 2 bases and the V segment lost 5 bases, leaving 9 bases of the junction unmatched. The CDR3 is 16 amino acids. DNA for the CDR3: TGTGCCAGCAGCCTCGAGTCGGGGGGAACCTACAATGAGCAGTTCTTC. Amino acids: CASSLESGGTYNEQFF.

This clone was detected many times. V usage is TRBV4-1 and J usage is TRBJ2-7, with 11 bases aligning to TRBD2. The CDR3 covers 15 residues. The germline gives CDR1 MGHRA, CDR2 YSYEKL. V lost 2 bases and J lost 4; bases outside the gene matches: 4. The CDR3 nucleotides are TGCGCCAGCAGCCAACAGACTAGCGGGACGTACGAGCAGTACTTC. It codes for CASSQQTSGTYEQYF.

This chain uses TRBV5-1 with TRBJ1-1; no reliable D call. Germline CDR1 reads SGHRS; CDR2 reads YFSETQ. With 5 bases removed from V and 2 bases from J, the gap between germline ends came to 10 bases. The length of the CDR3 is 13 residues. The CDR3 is CASRFTGNTEAFF. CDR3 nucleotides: TGCGCCAGCAGATTTACGGGAAACACTGAAGCTTTCTTT.

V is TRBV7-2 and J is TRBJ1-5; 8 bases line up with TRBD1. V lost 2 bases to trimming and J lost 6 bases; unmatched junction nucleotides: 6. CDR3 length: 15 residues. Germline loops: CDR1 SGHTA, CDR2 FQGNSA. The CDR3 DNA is TGTGCCAGCAGCTTAACAGGGGGGGGAAGTCAGCCCCAGCATTTT. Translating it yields CASSLTGGGSQPQHF. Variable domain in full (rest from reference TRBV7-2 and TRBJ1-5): GAGVSQSPSNKVTEKGKDVELRCDPISGHTALYWYRQSLGQGLEFLIYFQGNSAPDKSGLPSDRFSAERTGGSVSTLTIQRTQQEDSAVYLCASSLTGGGSQPQHFGDGTRLSIL.

This CDR3 is CATSRARVGLTEAFF. The CDR3 DNA is TGTGCCACCAGCAGAGCCCGAGTAGGACTCACTGAAGCTTTCTTT. This chain connects TRBV15 to TRBJ1-1; no clear D. The V and J ends lost 1 base and 4 bases respectively, with 13 bases between them. The V gene's germline CDR1 is LNHNV and CDR2 YYDKDF (reference sequence). The CDR3 contains 15 residues.

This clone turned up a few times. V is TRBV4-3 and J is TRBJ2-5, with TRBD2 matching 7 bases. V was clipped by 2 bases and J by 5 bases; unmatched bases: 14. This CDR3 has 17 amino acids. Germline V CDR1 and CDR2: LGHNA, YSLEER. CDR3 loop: CASSQLAAGAGGETQYF. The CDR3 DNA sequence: TGCGCCAGCAGCCAACTGGCCGCGGGCGCCGGGGGGGAGACCCAGTACTTC.

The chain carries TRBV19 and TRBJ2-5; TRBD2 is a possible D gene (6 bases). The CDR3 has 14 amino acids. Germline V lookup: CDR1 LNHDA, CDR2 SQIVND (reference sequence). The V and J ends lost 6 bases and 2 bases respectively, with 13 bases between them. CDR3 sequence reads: CASRVGSRQETQYF. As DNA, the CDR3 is TGTGCCAGTAGGGTCGGGAGTCGGCAAGAGACCCAGTACTTC.

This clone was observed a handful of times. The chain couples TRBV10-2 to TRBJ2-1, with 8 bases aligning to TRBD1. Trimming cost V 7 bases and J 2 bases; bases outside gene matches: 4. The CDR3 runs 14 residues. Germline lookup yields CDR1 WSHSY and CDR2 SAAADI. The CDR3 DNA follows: TGCGCCAGCACCTCGGGACAGGCCTACAATGAGCAGTTCTTC. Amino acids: CASTSGQAYNEQFF.

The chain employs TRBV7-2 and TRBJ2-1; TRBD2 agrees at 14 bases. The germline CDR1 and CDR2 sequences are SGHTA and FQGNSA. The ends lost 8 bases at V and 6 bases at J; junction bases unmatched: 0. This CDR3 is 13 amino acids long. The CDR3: CASGTSGSNEQFF. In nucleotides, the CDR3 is TGTGCCAGCGGGACTAGCGGGAGCAATGAGCAGTTCTTC.

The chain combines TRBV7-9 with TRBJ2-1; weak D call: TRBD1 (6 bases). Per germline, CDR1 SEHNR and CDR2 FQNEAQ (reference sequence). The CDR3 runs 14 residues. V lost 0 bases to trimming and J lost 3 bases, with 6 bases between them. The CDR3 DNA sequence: TGTGCCAGCAGCTTAGCCAGGGGCTACAATGAGCAGTTCTTC. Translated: CASSLARGYNEQFF.

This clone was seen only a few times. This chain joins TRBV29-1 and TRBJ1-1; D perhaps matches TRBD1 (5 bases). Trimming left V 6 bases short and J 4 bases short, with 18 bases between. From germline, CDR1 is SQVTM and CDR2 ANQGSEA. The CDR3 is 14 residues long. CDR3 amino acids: CSVPGRLGATEAFF. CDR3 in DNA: TGCAGCGTACCCGGACGGTTAGGGGCCACTGAAGCTTTCTTT. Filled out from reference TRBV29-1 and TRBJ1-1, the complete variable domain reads SAVISQKPSRDICQRGTSLTIQCQVDSQVTMMFWYRQQPGQSLTLIATANQGSEATYESGFVIDKFPISRPNLTFSTLTVSNMSPEDSSIYLCSVPGRLGATEAFFGQGTRLTVV.

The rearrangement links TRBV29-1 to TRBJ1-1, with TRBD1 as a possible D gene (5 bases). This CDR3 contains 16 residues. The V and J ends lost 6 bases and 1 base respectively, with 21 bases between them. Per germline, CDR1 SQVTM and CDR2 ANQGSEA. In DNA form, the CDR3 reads TGCAGCGTCCCCGGGGGGTCCCGCGCTAAGAACACTGAAGCTTTCTTT. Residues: CSVPGGSRAKNTEAFF.

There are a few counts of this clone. In DNA form, the CDR3 reads TGTGCCTGGATGGGGACTCCAGGTAATGAGCAGTTCTTC. It translates to CAWMGTPGNEQFF. The chain combines TRBV30 with TRBJ2-1, with D possibly being TRBD2 (6 bases). CDR3 size: 13 residues. From germline, CDR1 is GTSNPN and CDR2 SVGIG (reference sequence). The V end was cut by 4 bases, the J end by 7 bases, with 14 bases between.

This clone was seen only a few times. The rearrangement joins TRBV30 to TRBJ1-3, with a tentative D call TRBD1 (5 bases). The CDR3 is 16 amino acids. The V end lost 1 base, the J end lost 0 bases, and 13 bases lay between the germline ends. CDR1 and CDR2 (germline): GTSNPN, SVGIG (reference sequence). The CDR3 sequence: CAWSATSGNSGNTIYF. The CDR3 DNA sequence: TGTGCCTGGAGTGCTACGTCAGGGAACTCTGGAAACACCATATATTTT.

The CDR3 sequence: CATISRSSYNEQFF. The CDR3 coding sequence is TGTGCCACCATATCAAGGAGCTCCTACAATGAGCAGTTCTTC. The chain carries TRBV28 and TRBJ2-1; D is ambiguous. Germline V gene data show CDR1 as MDHEN and CDR2 as SYDVKM. The CDR3 spans 14 residues. V was pared by 10 bases and J by 0 bases, with 13 bases between.